The sequence of this TCR beta chain was determined in a study of blood T cells in healthy people across ages. PCR was performed a second time for 7 to 11 cycles using a sample-barcoded 5' primer and a J-beta primer mix. Each cDNA was tagged by a template-switch adaptor containing 12 random nucleotides. Paired-end reads containing CDR3 totaled no fewer than 3 million for each sample. TCRdb re-analysed the 5' RACE reads in MiXCR, keeping a single row per CDR3 protein. The table lists around 1,600,000 distinct CDR3 sequences, less than 45% of them singletons. The material sequenced was blood. The receptor was derived from a woman aged 18-35 years in good health.

CDR3 in amino acids: CASSPLGQALSPLHF. For the CDR3, the DNA is TGTGCCAGCTCACCACTGGGACAGGCCTTATCACCCCTCCACTTT. The V call is TRBV18, the J call TRBJ1-6, with 8 bases fitting TRBD1. CDR1 is KGHSH and CDR2 is LQKENI in the germline V gene. The CDR3 is 15 amino acids. With V trimmed by 1 base and J by 10 bases, 6 bases remained unmatched.